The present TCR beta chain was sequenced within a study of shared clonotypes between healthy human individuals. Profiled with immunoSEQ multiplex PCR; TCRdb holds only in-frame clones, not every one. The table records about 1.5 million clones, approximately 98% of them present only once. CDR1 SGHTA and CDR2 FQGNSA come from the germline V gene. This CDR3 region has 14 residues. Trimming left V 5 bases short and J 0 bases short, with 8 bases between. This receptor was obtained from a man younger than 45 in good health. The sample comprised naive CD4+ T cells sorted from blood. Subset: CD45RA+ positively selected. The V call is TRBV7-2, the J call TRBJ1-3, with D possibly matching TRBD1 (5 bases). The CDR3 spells CASSPDTSGNTIYF. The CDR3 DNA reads TGTGCCAGCAGCCCGGACACCTCTGGAAACACCATATATTTT. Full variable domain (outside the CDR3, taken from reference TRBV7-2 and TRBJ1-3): GAGVSQSPSNKVTEKGKDVELRCDPISGHTALYWYRQSLGQGLEFLIYFQGNSAPDKSGLPSDRFSAERTGGSVSTLTIQRTQQEDSAVYLCASSPDTSGNTIYFGEGSWLTVV.